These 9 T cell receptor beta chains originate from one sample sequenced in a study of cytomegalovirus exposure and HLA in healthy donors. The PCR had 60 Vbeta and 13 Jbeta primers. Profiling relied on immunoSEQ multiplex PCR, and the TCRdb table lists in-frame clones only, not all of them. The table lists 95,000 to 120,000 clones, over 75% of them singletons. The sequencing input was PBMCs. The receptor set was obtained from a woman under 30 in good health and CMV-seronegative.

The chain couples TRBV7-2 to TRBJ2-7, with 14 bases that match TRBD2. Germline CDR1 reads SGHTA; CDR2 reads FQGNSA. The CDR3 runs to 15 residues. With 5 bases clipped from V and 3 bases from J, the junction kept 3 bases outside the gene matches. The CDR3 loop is CASSTGTSGSYEQYF. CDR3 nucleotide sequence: TGTGCCAGCAGCACTGGGACTAGCGGGAGCTACGAGCAGTACTTC.

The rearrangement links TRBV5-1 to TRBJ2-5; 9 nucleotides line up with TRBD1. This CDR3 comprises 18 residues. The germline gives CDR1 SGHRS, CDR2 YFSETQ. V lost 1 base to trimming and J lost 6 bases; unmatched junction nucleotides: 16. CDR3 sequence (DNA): TGCGCCAGCAGCTTGAACCCCGGGACAGGGTCCCTGGGGAAGACCCAGTACTTC. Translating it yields CASSLNPGTGSLGKTQYF.

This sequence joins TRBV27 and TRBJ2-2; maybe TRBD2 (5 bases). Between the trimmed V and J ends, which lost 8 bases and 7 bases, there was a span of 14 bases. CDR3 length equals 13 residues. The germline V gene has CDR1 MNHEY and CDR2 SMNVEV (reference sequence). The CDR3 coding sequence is TGTGCCAGCTTTACTAGAGTAGGCGGGGAGCTGTTTTTT. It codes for CASFTRVGGELFF.

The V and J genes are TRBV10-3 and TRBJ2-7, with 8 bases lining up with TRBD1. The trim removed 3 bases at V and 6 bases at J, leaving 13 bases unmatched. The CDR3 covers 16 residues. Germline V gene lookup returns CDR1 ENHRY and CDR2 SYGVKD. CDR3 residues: CAISDQSQGGPSEQYV. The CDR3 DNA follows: TGTGCCATCAGTGATCAATCACAGGGGGGCCCGAGCGAGCAGTACGTC.

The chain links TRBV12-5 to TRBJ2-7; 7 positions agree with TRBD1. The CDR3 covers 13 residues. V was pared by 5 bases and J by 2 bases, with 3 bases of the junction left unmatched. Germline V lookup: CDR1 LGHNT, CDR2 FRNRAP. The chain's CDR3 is CASGIDRAYEQYF. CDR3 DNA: TGTGCTAGTGGTATCGACAGGGCCTACGAGCAGTACTTC.

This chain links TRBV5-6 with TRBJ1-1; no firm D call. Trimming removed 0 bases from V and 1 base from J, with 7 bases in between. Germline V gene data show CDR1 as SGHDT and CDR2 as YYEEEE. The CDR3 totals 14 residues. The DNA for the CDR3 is TGTGCCAGCAGCTTGGTGTCAGAGAACACTGAAGCTTTCTTT. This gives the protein CASSLVSENTEAFF.

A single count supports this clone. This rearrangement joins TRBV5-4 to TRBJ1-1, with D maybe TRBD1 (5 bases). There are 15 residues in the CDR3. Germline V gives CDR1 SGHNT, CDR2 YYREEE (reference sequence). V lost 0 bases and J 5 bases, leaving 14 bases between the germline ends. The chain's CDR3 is CASSLGAGGLTEAFF. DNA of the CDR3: TGTGCCAGCAGCTTGGGTGCGGGGGGGTTGACTGAAGCTTTCTTT.

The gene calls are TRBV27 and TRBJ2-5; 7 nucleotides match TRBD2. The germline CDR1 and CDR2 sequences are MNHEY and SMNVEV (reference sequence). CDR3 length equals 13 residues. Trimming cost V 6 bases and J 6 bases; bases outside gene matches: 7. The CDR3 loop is CASSPDGRKTQYF. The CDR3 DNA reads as TGTGCCAGCAGCCCGGACGGGAGGAAGACCCAGTACTTC.

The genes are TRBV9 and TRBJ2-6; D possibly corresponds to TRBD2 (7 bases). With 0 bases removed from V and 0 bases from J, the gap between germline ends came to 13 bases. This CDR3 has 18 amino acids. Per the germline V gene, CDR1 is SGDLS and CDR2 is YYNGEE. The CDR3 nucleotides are TGTGCCAGCAGCGTAGCGGGGGGACACGCCTCTGGGGCCAACGTCCTGACTTTC. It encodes CASSVAGGHASGANVLTF.